Presented here are 18 T cell receptor beta chains from one specimen sequenced in a study of cytomegalovirus exposure and HLA in healthy donors. The method was immunoSEQ multiplex PCR; TCRdb's version includes in-frame clones alone and lacks a portion of them. The data contain roughly 200,000 clones, 80% to 85% of them singletons. Material for sequencing was PBMCs. Receptor source: a woman aged 25-40 years in good health and CMV-seronegative.

In DNA, the CDR3 is TGTGCCAGCAGATACGGCACAGGGCCCACTGAAGCTTTCTTT. Translation: CASRYGTGPTEAFF. The chain recombines TRBV27 with TRBJ1-1; tentative D call: TRBD1 (6 bases). Germline V gene lookup returns CDR1 MNHEY and CDR2 SMNVEV (reference sequence). Trimming took 6 bases from V and 4 from J, leaving 15 bases between them. The CDR3 sequence is 14 residues long.

The chain recombines TRBV28 with TRBJ2-7; 11 positions agree with TRBD2. Germline V gene sequence: CDR1 MDHEN, CDR2 SYDVKM. The V gene end was trimmed by 2 bases and the J gene end by 7 bases; junction bases not matched to a gene: 4. The CDR3 extends over 14 amino acids. Written as DNA, the CDR3 is TGTGCCAGCAGTTTAACTAGCGGGAGTTATGAGCAGTACTTC. Amino acid sequence: CASSLTSGSYEQYF.

The chain uses TRBV4-1 and TRBJ2-7, with 7 bases that match TRBD1. The V and J ends lost 6 bases and 0 bases, in that order; junction bases with no gene match: 11. Germline CDR1 MGHRA, CDR2 YSYEKL. The CDR3 length is 16 residues. The CDR3 spells CASSYRGPPSSYEQYF. CDR3 DNA sequence: TGCGCCAGCAGTTACAGGGGCCCACCGTCCTCCTACGAGCAGTACTTC.

This clone has ten or more counts. The chain carries TRBV11-2 and TRBJ2-1, with 13 bases identical to TRBD2. The CDR3 sequence is 15 residues long. The V gene end was trimmed by 6 bases and the J gene end by 8 bases; junction bases not matched to a gene: 7. Germline CDR1 is SGHAT and CDR2 is FQNNGV. CDR3 amino acids: CASRSGLAGSDEQFF. CDR3 bases: TGTGCCAGCAGGTCGGGACTAGCGGGATCGGATGAGCAGTTCTTC.

Only a few counts were recorded for this clone. The chain combines TRBV5-4 with TRBJ1-4, with 7 bases identical to TRBD1. The junction had 6 bases not matched to a gene; V was cut back by 4 bases and J by 12 bases. CDR1 and CDR2 from the germline V gene are SGHNT and YYREEE (reference sequence). CDR3 length equals 12 residues. The CDR3 DNA is TGTGCCAGCAGCGCTCAAGGACAGGAACTGTTTTTT. Amino acid sequence: CASSAQGQELFF.

The genes are TRBV7-2 and TRBJ1-1; TRBD1 is a possible D gene (5 bases). The length of the CDR3 is 14 residues. The V gene's germline CDR1 is SGHTA and CDR2 FQGNSA. The V end lost 4 bases, the J end lost 1 base, and 10 bases lay between the germline ends. The CDR3 reads CASSYTTGNTEAFF. DNA for the CDR3: TGTGCCAGCAGCTACACAACAGGGAACACTGAAGCTTTCTTT. The full variable domain, with the rest looked up from reference TRBV7-2 and TRBJ1-1, is GAGVSQSPSNKVTEKGKDVELRCDPISGHTALYWYRQSLGQGLEFLIYFQGNSAPDKSGLPSDRFSAERTGGSVSTLTIQRTQQEDSAVYLCASSYTTGNTEAFFGQGTRLTVV.

J is TRBJ2-3 and V is TRBV19, with 10 bases fitting TRBD1. CDR1 is LNHDA and CDR2 is SQIVND in the germline V gene (reference sequence). The CDR3 runs to 15 residues. J lost 3 bases, V lost 8 bases, and 8 bases had no gene match. The CDR3: CASQKTGGVTDTQYF. In DNA form, the CDR3 reads TGTGCCAGTCAAAAGACAGGGGGCGTGACAGATACGCAGTATTTT.

V gene TRBV7-9 combines with J gene TRBJ2-7; TRBD2 is a possible D gene (6 bases). This CDR3 is 13 amino acids long. CDR1 SEHNR and CDR2 FQNEAQ come from the germline V gene (reference sequence). Trimming removed 4 bases at V and 9 bases at J, with 16 bases between. The CDR3 DNA sequence: TGTGCCAGCAGCTCCCTCGTGGCGGGGCCGCAGTACTTC. Protein sequence: CASSSLVAGPQYF. The variable domain in full, completed from reference TRBV7-9 and TRBJ2-7, reads DTGVSQNPRHKITKRGQNVTFRCDPISEHNRLYWYRQTLGQGPEFLTYFQNEAQLEKSRLLSDRFSAERPKGSFSTLEIQRTEQGDSAMYLCASSSLVAGPQYFGPGTRLTVT.

This clone was found once. The V gene is TRBV6-5, the J gene TRBJ2-1; 8 bases agree with TRBD2. This CDR3 spans 16 amino acids. The germline CDR1 and CDR2 sequences are MNHEY and SVGAGI. After removal of 0 bases from V and 2 bases from J, the junction contained 3 bases not matched to a gene. The CDR3 DNA is TGTGCCAGCAGTTACTCGTTCGGGGGGGCCTACAATGAGCAGTTCTTC. It codes for CASSYSFGGAYNEQFF.

The V gene is TRBV10-1, the J gene TRBJ1-1; D might be TRBD1 (6 bases). The CDR3 length is 13 residues. Germline V CDR1 and CDR2: WNHNN, SYGVQD (reference sequence). Trimming left V 0 bases short and J 10 bases short, with 12 bases between. The CDR3 region has the DNA TGCGCCAGCAGTGAGTCGTTACAGGGAAGAGCTTTCTTT. This translates into CASSESLQGRAFF.

The V gene is TRBV28, the J gene TRBJ2-3; 7 nucleotides line up with TRBD2. The germline V gene encodes CDR1 MDHEN and CDR2 SYDVKM. The CDR3 has 14 residues. The V segment lost 5 bases and the J segment 7 bases; nucleotides outside the gene matches: 9. CDR3: CASSPGGRKNTQYF. The CDR3 region has the DNA TGTGCCAGCAGTCCGGGGGGTAGGAAGAATACGCAGTATTTT.

V is TRBV5-1 and J is TRBJ1-2; 10 bases map to TRBD1. Germline CDR1 reads SGHRS; CDR2 reads YFSETQ. This CDR3 region has 15 residues. The V segment lost 4 bases and the J segment 4 bases; nucleotides outside the gene matches: 7. The CDR3 sequence is CASSRGQGSSYGYTF. Here the CDR3 DNA reads TGCGCCAGCAGCCGGGGACAGGGGTCGAGCTATGGCTACACCTTC.

The J gene is TRBJ1-1, the V gene TRBV15; TRBD1 might be the D (5 bases). The CDR3 is 14 residues long. Germline V gene sequence: CDR1 LNHNV, CDR2 YYDKDF (reference sequence). Trimming cost V 5 bases and J 2 bases, with 12 bases left between them. CDR3 residues: CATSPQGTNTEAFF. The CDR3 coding sequence is TGTGCCACCAGCCCCCAGGGCACCAACACTGAAGCTTTCTTT.

The V gene is TRBV4-1, the J gene TRBJ2-1; 7 positions match TRBD1. This CDR3 has 15 amino acids. CDR1 MGHRA and CDR2 YSYEKL come from the germline V gene. J lost 1 base, V lost 6 bases, and 6 bases had no gene match. The CDR3 sequence is CASRLDRVSYNEQFF. As DNA, the CDR3 is TGCGCCAGCAGACTAGACAGGGTATCCTACAATGAGCAGTTCTTC.

The chain employs TRBV29-1 and TRBJ2-7; D possibly corresponds to TRBD1 (5 bases). The V and J ends lost 6 bases and 1 base respectively, with 13 bases between them. The CDR3 is 13 residues long. Germline V gene sequence: CDR1 SQVTM, CDR2 ANQGSEA. CDR3 nucleotides: TGCAGCGTGAGACAGACAATTTCCTACGAGCAGTACTTC. It codes for CSVRQTISYEQYF.

CDR3 in amino acids: CASSSSGRTTYNEQFF. The CDR3 DNA reads as TGCGCCAGCAGCTCTAGCGGGAGGACGACCTACAATGAGCAGTTCTTC. This rearrangement joins TRBV5-1 to TRBJ2-1; 11 bases line up with TRBD2. The CDR3 contains 16 residues. The J segment lost 2 bases and the V segment lost 3 bases, leaving 4 bases of the junction unmatched. Germline V lookup: CDR1 SGHRS, CDR2 YFSETQ.

CDR3 coding DNA: TGTGCCAGCAGCCCCTCCCAAGAGACCCAGTACTTC. The encoded protein is CASSPSQETQYF. The chain couples TRBV9 to TRBJ2-5; D is undetermined. From germline, CDR1 is SGDLS and CDR2 YYNGEE. Trimming took 4 bases from V and 1 from J, leaving 5 bases between them. The CDR3 is 12 residues long.

This clone was detected many times. The chain's CDR3 is CASSYRDTSSYEQYF. CDR3 DNA sequence: TGTGCCAGCAGTTATCGGGACACCAGCTCCTACGAGCAGTACTTC. The chain links TRBV27 to TRBJ2-7; weak D call: TRBD1 (6 bases). The CDR3 spans 15 residues. Germline CDR1 reads MNHEY; CDR2 reads SMNVEV (reference sequence). V was trimmed by 4 bases and J by 0 bases, leaving 13 bases between them.